The clone carrying this T cell receptor beta chain was observed a handful of times. The sample belongs to a study of human T cells and chemical hapten exposure. Overall study context: Researchers reported sensitizing a roughly 2 cm by roughly 2 cm upper inner arm skin site with 2% DPC.

MiXCR was run by TCRdb on the RACE reads, yielding one entry per CDR3 protein. The table has 45,000 to 60,000 distinct CDR3 sequences, about 9.6% seen once. Time point described: patch test 1, 2 weeks after DPC sensitization. The treatment here: therapeutic diphenylcyclopropenone sensitization with weekly scalp DPC. This CDR3 contains 13 residues. V dropped 6 bases and J dropped 5 bases, with 13 bases sitting between them. Germline CDR1 and CDR2: SEHNR and FQNEAQ (reference sequence). The specimen comprised whole blood, sampled in connection with sensitization to the hapten diphenylcyclopropenone (DPC). J is TRBJ1-1 and V is TRBV7-9; D is possibly TRBD1 (6 bases). The sequence came from a woman aged 40-49 years with alopecia areata. Some clones in this sample may be carry-over from other donors' samples. DNA for the CDR3: TGTGCCAGCAGTGAAGGGGGAAATACTGAAGCTTTCTTT. As protein: CASSEGGNTEAFF.